Presented here are 22 T cell receptor beta chains from one specimen sequenced in a study of blood T cells in healthy people across ages. With a J-beta primer mix and a sample-barcoded 5' primer, a second PCR ran about 7 to 11 cycles. From the 5' RACE reads, TCRdb called clonotypes with MiXCR, one entry per CDR3 protein. This sample yields more than 500,000 distinct CDR3 sequences, of which 25% to 30% are seen a single time; 18% belongs to the top ten. Sample: blood. The source is a woman between 65 and 79 years old in good health.

At least ten counts were recorded for this clonotype. The rearrangement links TRBV7-2 to TRBJ1-1, with no clear D. CDR1 is SGHTA and CDR2 is FQGNSA in the germline V gene. This CDR3 region has 13 residues. V was pared by 3 bases and J by 0 bases, with 5 bases between. The CDR3 here is CASSFGLNTEAFF. CDR3 nucleotides: TGTGCCAGCAGCTTCGGGTTGAACACTGAAGCTTTCTTT.

This clonotype was recorded a few times. The chain links TRBV7-3 to TRBJ2-2; D is tentatively TRBD1 or TRBD2 (5 bases each). Germline assignment: CDR1 SGHTA and CDR2 FQGTGA. Trimming cost V 2 bases and J 2 bases, with 9 bases left between them. CDR3 length: 15 residues. The CDR3 region has the DNA TGTGCCAGCAGCTTACAGGGACCCAACACCGGGGAGCTGTTTTTT. Translation gives CASSLQGPNTGELFF.

The chain couples TRBV6-5 to TRBJ2-2, with 13 bases aligning to TRBD2. Trimming at V came to 0 bases and at J to 5 bases, leaving 6 bases not matched to a gene. Germline V gene data show CDR1 as MNHEY and CDR2 as SVGAGI. The CDR3 runs to 18 residues. CDR3: CASSYSTTSGGGTGELFF. For the CDR3, the DNA is TGTGCCAGCAGTTACTCTACCACTAGCGGGGGGGGGACCGGGGAGCTGTTTTTT.

This clonotype occurred a few times. The chain carries TRBV12-5 and TRBJ2-1; D possibly corresponds to TRBD2 (5 bases). Trimming shortened V by 3 bases and J by 6 bases, and 9 bases separated the two germline ends. The germline V gene has CDR1 LGHNT and CDR2 FRNRAP. This CDR3 is built from 13 residues. The CDR3 is CASGFGEFNEQFF. Written as DNA, the CDR3 is TGTGCTAGTGGTTTCGGGGAGTTCAATGAGCAGTTCTTC.

The chain recombines TRBV12-3 or TRBV12-4 with TRBJ2-7, with D perhaps matching TRBD2 (5 bases). V was cut by 3 bases and J by 0 bases, with 12 bases left in between. The CDR3 runs 15 residues. CDR3 region: CASSFGGGFSYEQYF. As DNA, the CDR3 is TGTGCCAGCAGTTTTGGAGGAGGATTCTCCTACGAGCAGTACTTC.

The chain couples TRBV5-1 to TRBJ1-4; a possible D gene is TRBD1 (5 bases). Trimming shortened V by 4 bases and J by 7 bases, and 17 bases separated the two germline ends. Germline V gene data show CDR1 as SGHRS and CDR2 as YFSETQ. The CDR3 loop spans 15 amino acids. The CDR3, as DNA: TGCGCCAGCAGCCCTAAACAGATGGGGGGTGAAAAACTGTTTTTT. As protein: CASSPKQMGGEKLFF.

The chain is built from TRBV6-5 and TRBJ2-4; 8 nucleotides match TRBD1. The germline gives CDR1 MNHEY, CDR2 SVGAGI. V trimming: 3 bases; J trimming: 1 base; junction bases outside the gene matches: 5. The length of the CDR3 is 16 residues. CDR3 in DNA: TGTGCCAGCAGTTATTCCAGGACAGGGGCCAAAAACATTCAGTACTTC. As protein: CASSYSRTGAKNIQYF.

The chain combines TRBV5-1 with TRBJ1-2; 10 nucleotides line up with TRBD1. This CDR3 contains 14 residues. Germline V lookup: CDR1 SGHRS, CDR2 YFSETQ. V trimming: 4 bases; J trimming: 6 bases; junction bases outside the gene matches: 6. The CDR3 region is CASSAGQGEDGYTF. CDR3 nucleotide sequence: TGCGCCAGCAGCGCCGGACAGGGGGAGGATGGCTACACCTTC.

This clonotype turned up a few times. The chain joins TRBV12-5 to TRBJ2-1; no clear D gene. In germline, CDR1 is LGHNT, CDR2 FRNRAP. The CDR3 consists of 15 residues. Trimming took 1 base from V and 6 from J, leaving 13 bases between them. CDR3 coding DNA: TGTGCTAGTGGTTTGGGAGAAACGCCCGGCAATGAGCAGTTCTTC. Translated, it gives CASGLGETPGNEQFF.

The sample holds a few counts of this clonotype. The rearrangement uses TRBV20-1 and TRBJ2-5; D might be TRBD1 or TRBD2, each matching 5 bases. CDR3 length equals 14 residues. The V end lost 0 bases, the J end lost 1 base, and 9 bases lay between the germline ends. Germline V gene sequence: CDR1 DFQATT, CDR2 SNEGSKA (reference sequence). The CDR3 DNA follows: TGCAGTGCTAGAGATTTTGGGGGCCAAGAGACCCAGTACTTC. It specifies CSARDFGGQETQYF.

On this clonotype: Mismatch with germline at one junction end may stem from a read error. Here the CDR3 DNA reads TGTGCCAGCGGGGGGGGTCGCGCTGAAGCCTTCTTT. Translated, it gives CASGGGRAEAFF. The chain recombines TRBV7-3 with TRBJ1-1; a possible D gene is TRBD1 (5 bases). This CDR3 spans 12 amino acids. CDR1 is SGHTA and CDR2 is FQGTGA in the germline V gene. The full variable domain, in which reference TRBV7-3 and TRBJ1-1 provide the parts outside the CDR3, is GAGVSQTPSNKVTEKGKYVELRCDPISGHTALYWYRQSLGQGPEFLIYFQGTGAADDSGLPNDRFFAVRPEGSVSTLKIQRTERGDSAVYLCASGGGRAEAFFGQGTRLTVV.

The chain is built from TRBV7-2 and TRBJ1-4; D not certain. This CDR3 spans 13 amino acids. The germline gives CDR1 SGHTA, CDR2 FQGNSA. V lost 1 base and J 9 bases, leaving 9 bases between the germline ends. The CDR3 DNA follows: TGTGCCAGCAGCTTAGTGGGCAGCCAAAAACTGTTTTTT. Translated: CASSLVGSQKLFF.

This clonotype was seen many times. The chain is built from TRBV5-6 and TRBJ2-3; D may match TRBD1 or TRBD2 (6 bases each). The CDR3 runs 15 residues. V was trimmed by 2 bases and J by 2 bases, leaving 12 bases between them. Germline CDR1 is SGHDT and CDR2 is YYEEEE. Here the CDR3 reads CASSFKTGATDTQYF. CDR3 bases: TGTGCCAGCAGCTTTAAAACGGGGGCCACAGATACGCAGTATTTT.

The table lists this clonotype with a few counts. J is TRBJ2-2 and V is TRBV4-2; D is unclear. The CDR3 is 18 residues long. Trimming left V 0 bases short and J 7 bases short, with 21 bases between. Per germline, CDR1 LGHNA and CDR2 YNFKEQ. The CDR3 sequence is CASSQEIRIFRSGGELFF. The CDR3 DNA reads as TGTGCCAGCAGCCAAGAAATTCGCATCTTTAGGTCGGGCGGGGAGCTGTTTTTT.

This clonotype showed up just a few times. The CDR3 ends on some other residue instead of the conserved phenylalanine or tryptophan, so this is likely a read error. It is unclear where the CDR3 begins or ends on the DNA, so no DNA is shown, and the CDR3 is as TCRdb lists it. V is TRBV7-2 and J is TRBJ2-4; the D call TRBD1 from the table was never checked on the DNA. The CDR3 spans 10 residues, counting both ends. Germline lookup yields CDR1 SGHTA and CDR2 FQGNSA. The CDR3 reads CASSLARVLV.

The chain has TRBV7-6 and TRBJ2-3; 8 nucleotides align to TRBD1. The CDR3 covers 17 residues. V lost 1 base and J lost 6; bases outside the gene matches: 12. The V gene's germline CDR1 is SGHVS and CDR2 FNYEAQ. The CDR3 sequence: CASSLGLAGGAADTQYF. In DNA form, the CDR3 reads TGTGCCAGCAGCTTAGGCCTAGCAGGGGGCGCTGCCGATACGCAGTATTTT.

The sample holds a few counts of this clonotype. The genes are TRBV29-1 and TRBJ1-6; 8 bases are shared with TRBD1. Germline CDR1 SQVTM, CDR2 ANQGSEA. CDR3 length: 14 residues. V shed 6 bases, J shed 7 bases, and the junction held 8 bases outside the gene matches. CDR3 nucleotide sequence: TGCAGCGTCCGGACAGGGTTAACCAATTCACCCCTCCACTTT. Amino acid sequence: CSVRTGLTNSPLHF.

There are many counts of this clonotype. The chain couples TRBV6-5 to TRBJ2-5, with D perhaps matching TRBD1 (6 bases). There are 12 residues in the CDR3. Germline assignment: CDR1 MNHEY and CDR2 SVGAGI. V lost 0 bases to trimming and J lost 7 bases, with 6 bases between them. CDR3 sequence: CASSYSRGTQYF. The DNA for the CDR3 is TGTGCCAGCAGTTACTCCAGGGGGACCCAGTACTTC.

This clonotype was observed a few times. This chain joins TRBV29-1 and TRBJ2-5; 9 bases align to TRBD1. CDR3 length: 13 residues. Trimming at V came to 3 bases and at J to 3 bases, leaving 2 bases not matched to a gene. The germline CDR1 and CDR2 sequences are SQVTM and ANQGSEA. For the CDR3, the DNA is TGCAGCGTTGAGGGGACAGGGAAAGAGACCCAGTACTTC. Its protein product is CSVEGTGKETQYF.

This clonotype has ten or more counts. The J gene is TRBJ2-3, the V gene TRBV7-3, with D possibly being TRBD1 (6 bases). The CDR3 spans 14 residues. V dropped 5 bases and J dropped 5 bases, with 14 bases sitting between them. From germline, CDR1 is SGHTA and CDR2 FQGTGA. This CDR3 reads CASSRGGSGDTQYF. CDR3 DNA sequence: TGTGCCAGCAGCCGTGGGGGCTCGGGAGATACGCAGTATTTT.

The table lists this clonotype with a few counts. The chain employs TRBV12-3 or TRBV12-4 and TRBJ1-4; TRBD1 matches at 8 bases. The V segment lost 6 bases and the J segment 3 bases; nucleotides outside the gene matches: 6. The CDR3 loop spans 15 amino acids. CDR3 nucleotide sequence: TGTGCCAGCAGCCGACAGGGGTCAGCTAATGAAAAACTGTTTTTT. Encoded protein: CASSRQGSANEKLFF.

There are a few counts of this clonotype. The CDR3 here is CASSFGGTYNEQFF. The CDR3 DNA is TGTGCCAGCAGCTTTGGTGGGACATACAATGAGCAGTTCTTC. The V call is TRBV7-9, the J call TRBJ2-1, with D tentatively TRBD1 (6 bases). This CDR3 has 14 amino acids. The V gene's germline CDR1 is SEHNR and CDR2 FQNEAQ (reference sequence). The V end lost 3 bases, the J end lost 4 bases, and 10 bases lay between the germline ends.